Below, one TCR beta chain is given with its context. Its antigen is undetermined. The data belong to a study of vaccination effects on CD4 cells after COVID-19. The overall study: Everyone in the study got two shots of either the BNT162b2 or mRNA-1273 vaccine. Overall study findings and caveats: Late after vaccination, infection- and vaccine-induced clones showed marked clonal contraction.

Unmatched junction bases numbered 7, after V lost 4 bases and J lost 4 bases. Germline CDR1 and CDR2: SGHRS and YFSETQ. This CDR3 has 14 amino acids. Produced via immunoSEQ multiplex PCR; TCRdb's table is partial and in-frame only. This sample has about 27,000 clones, with approximately 62% found just once. Peptide-pool stimulation followed by sequencing identified expanded antigen-specific CD4+ clonotypes in the ViraFEST assay. Culturing for around eleven days preceded CD4+ T cell isolation. This individual tested PCR-positive for SARS-CoV-2 infection between March and December 2020. A density of roughly 2 million PBMC per well was used; these cells were cultured with 10 IU/ml IL-2 and 10 ug/ml peptides. The authors exchanged half the medium for IL-2 medium on days 3 and 7.

The sequence was obtained from a human donor who had a prior SARS-CoV-2 infection. The chain couples TRBV5-1 to TRBJ1-2; 7 bases align to TRBD1. The sample in question was CD4+ T cells from PBMCs cultured with SARS-CoV-2 spike peptides, obtained before COVID-19 vaccination. CDR3 nucleotide sequence: TGCGCCAGCAGCACAGGGGACAGAACCTATGGCTACACCTTC. Amino acids: CASSTGDRTYGYTF. Combining the CDR3 with reference TRBV5-1 and TRBJ1-2 gives the whole variable domain KAGVTQTPRYLIKTRGQQVTLSCSPISGHRSVSWYQQTPGQGLQFLFEYFSETQRNKGNFPGRFSGRQFSNSRSEMNVSTLELGDSALYLCASSTGDRTYGYTFGSGTRLTVV.